This T cell receptor beta chain stems from a study of technical replicates of blood from several donors. Profiled with immunoSEQ multiplex PCR; TCRdb holds only in-frame clones, not every one. Among around 80,000 clones listed, about 95% were seen once. Germline V gene data show CDR1 as SGHAT and CDR2 as FQNNGV. The CDR3 runs to 12 residues. V shed 7 bases and J 4 bases; nucleotides not matched to a gene: 3. This clonotype originated in a human donor in good health. The specimen sequenced was T cells isolated from PBMCs. The genes are TRBV11-2 and TRBJ1-2; TRBD1 matches 7 bases. CDR3 nucleotides: TGTGCCAGCACAGGGGGTGTCTATGGCTACACCTTC. This gives the protein CASTGGVYGYTF.